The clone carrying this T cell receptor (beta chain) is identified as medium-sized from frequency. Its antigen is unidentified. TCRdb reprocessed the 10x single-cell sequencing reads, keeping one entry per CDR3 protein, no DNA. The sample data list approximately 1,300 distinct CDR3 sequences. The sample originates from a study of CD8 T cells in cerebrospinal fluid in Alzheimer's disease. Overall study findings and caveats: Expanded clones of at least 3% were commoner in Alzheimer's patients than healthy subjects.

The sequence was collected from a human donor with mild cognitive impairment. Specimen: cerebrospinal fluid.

The CDR3 region is CASSDWFLGQGAYEQYF. The genes are TRBV10-2 and TRBJ2-7; TCRdb names TRBD1, which stays unverified in the absence of DNA. The CDR3 spans 17 residues. In germline, CDR1 is WSHSY, CDR2 SAAADI.